This T cell receptor (beta chain) was found in a study of T cell responses to AZD1222 COVID-19 vaccine. The method was immunoSEQ multiplex PCR; TCRdb's version includes in-frame clones alone and lacks a portion of them. The table includes under 110,000 clones, 90% detected once. The V end lost 5 bases, the J end lost 5 bases, and 9 bases lay between the germline ends. The germline V gene has CDR1 SGHAT and CDR2 FQDESV (reference sequence). The CDR3 runs to 13 residues. V usage is TRBV11-1 and J usage is TRBJ2-2; the D is unclear. The sequence derives from an adult who received the AZD1222 COVID-19 vaccine. Sequenced material: peripheral blood, taken 28 days after the second AZD1222 dose. In nucleotides, the CDR3 is TGTGCCAGCAGCCATGGGCGAACCGGGGAGCTGTTTTTT. Translating it yields CASSHGRTGELFF.